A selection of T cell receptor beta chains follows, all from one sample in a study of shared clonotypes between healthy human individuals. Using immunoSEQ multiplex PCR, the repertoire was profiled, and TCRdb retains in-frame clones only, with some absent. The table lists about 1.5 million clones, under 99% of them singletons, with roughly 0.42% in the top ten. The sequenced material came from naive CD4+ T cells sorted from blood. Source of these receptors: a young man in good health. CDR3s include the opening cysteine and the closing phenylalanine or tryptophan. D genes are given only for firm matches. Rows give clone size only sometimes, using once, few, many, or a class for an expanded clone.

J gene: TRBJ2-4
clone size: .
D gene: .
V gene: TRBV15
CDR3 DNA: TGTGCCACCAGCTCCTGGAAGGGGGACCGTGACAAAAACATTCAGTACTTC
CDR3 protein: CATSSWKGDRDKNIQYF

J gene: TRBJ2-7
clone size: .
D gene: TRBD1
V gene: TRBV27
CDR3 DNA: TGTGCCAGCAGCCCAATGACCGGGACAGGGGGTGGTGAGCAGTACTTC
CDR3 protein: CASSPMTGTGGGEQYF

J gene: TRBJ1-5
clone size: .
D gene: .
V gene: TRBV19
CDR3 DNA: TGTGCCAGTGGGTTTGAGGGCAATCAGCCCCAGCATTTT
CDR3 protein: CASGFEGNQPQHF

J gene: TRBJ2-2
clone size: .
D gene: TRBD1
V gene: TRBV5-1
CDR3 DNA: TGCGCCAGCAGCTTTCAGGGGGCAGAGGCCGGGGAGCTGTTTTTT
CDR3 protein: CASSFQGAEAGELFF

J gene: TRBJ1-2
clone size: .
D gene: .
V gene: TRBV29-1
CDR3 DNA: TGCAGCGTTGGGGGGAGGCTGTCGAACTATGGCTACACCTTC
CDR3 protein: CSVGGRLSNYGYTF

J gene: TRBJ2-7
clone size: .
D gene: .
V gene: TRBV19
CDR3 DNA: TGTGCCAGTAGTATAAGGGGCAGGGTCGACGAGCAGTACTTC
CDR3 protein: CASSIRGRVDEQYF

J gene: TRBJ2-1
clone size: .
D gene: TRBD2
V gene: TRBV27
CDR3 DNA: TGTGCCAGCAGTTTGGGACTAGTAGACCAGAATCGCTACAATGAGCAGTTCTTC
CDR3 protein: CASSLGLVDQNRYNEQFF

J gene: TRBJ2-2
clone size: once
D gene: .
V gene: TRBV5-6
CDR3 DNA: TGTGCCAGCAGACCCCGGGACCAAAACACCGGGGAGCTGTTTTTT
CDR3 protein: CASRPRDQNTGELFF

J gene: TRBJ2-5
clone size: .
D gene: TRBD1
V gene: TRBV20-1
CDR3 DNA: TGCAGTGCTGAGACAGGGGCTTCTACGTACTTC
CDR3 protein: CSAETGASTYF

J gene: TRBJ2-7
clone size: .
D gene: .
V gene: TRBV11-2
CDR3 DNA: TGTGCCAGCAGCCAAGACTCCGGAGGGGGTTACGAGCAGTACTTC
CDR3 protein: CASSQDSGGGYEQYF

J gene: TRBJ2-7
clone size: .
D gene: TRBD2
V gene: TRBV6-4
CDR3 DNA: TGTGCCAGCAGTGCAGCGGGAGGAGACTACGAGCAGTACTTC
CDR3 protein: CASSAAGGDYEQYF

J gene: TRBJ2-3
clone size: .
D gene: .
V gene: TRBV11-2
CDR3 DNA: TGTGCCAGCAGCCTCCCCGTGGGTTGGGGAGCCGGCGAAGATACGCAGTATTTT
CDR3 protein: CASSLPVGWGAGEDTQYF

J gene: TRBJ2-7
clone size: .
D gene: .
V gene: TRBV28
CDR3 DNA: TGTGCCAGCAGTTTCCGGGACGCTCGACAGTACTTC
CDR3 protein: CASSFRDARQYF

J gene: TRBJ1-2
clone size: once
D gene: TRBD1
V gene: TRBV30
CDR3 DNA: TGTGCCTGGAGAAACATTTACCGGGACAGGGATGGCTACACCTTC
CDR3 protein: CAWRNIYRDRDGYTF

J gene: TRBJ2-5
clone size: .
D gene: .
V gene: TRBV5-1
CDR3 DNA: TGCGCCAGCACCCTGACCACTCAAGAGACCCAGTACTTC
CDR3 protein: CASTLTTQETQYF

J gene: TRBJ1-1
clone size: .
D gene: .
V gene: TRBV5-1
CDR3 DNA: TGCGCCAGCAGCGCAGGTTCAGGGGCGAAGAACACTGAAGCTTTCTTT
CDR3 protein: CASSAGSGAKNTEAFF

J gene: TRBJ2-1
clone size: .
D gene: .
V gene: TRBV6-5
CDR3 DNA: TGTGCCAGCAGCCTACTTAAATCTTACAATGAGCAGTTCTTC
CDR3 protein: CASSLLKSYNEQFF

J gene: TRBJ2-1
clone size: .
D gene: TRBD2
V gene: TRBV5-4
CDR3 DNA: TGTGCCAGCAGCTCAGGGACTAGCGGGATGAATGAGCAGTTCTTC
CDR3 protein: CASSSGTSGMNEQFF

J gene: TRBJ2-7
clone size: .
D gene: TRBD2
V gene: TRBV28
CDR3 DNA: TGTGCCAGCAGTTTATGGGCTAGCGGGAGCAACGAGCAGTACTTC
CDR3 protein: CASSLWASGSNEQYF

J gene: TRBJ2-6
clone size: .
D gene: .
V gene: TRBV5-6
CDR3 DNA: TGTGCCAGCACCCTACCATCGGGGTATGGGGCCAACGTCCTGACTTTC
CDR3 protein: CASTLPSGYGANVLTF

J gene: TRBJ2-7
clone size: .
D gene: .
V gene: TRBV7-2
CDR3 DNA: TGTGCCAGCAGCTTACGGGACACTTCCTACGAGCAGTACTTC
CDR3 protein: CASSLRDTSYEQYF

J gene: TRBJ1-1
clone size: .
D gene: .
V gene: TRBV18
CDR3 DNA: TGTGCCAGCTCACCGAGACAGGTCTTGAACACTGAAGCTTTCTTT
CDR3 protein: CASSPRQVLNTEAFF

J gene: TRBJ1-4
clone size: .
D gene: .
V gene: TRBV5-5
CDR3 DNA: TGTGCCAGCAGCACTGGTCCTAACACGGAAAAACTGTTTTTT
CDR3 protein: CASSTGPNTEKLFF

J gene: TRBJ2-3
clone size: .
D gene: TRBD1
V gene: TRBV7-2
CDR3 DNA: TGTGCCAGCAGCTCCCGGGACAGGACATCCACAGATACGCAGTATTTT
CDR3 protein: CASSSRDRTSTDTQYF

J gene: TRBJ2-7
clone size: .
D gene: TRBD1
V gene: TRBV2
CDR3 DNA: TGTGCGGGGGGACAGGGGAGGTCGGCCTACGAGCAGTACTTC
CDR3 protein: CAGGQGRSAYEQYF

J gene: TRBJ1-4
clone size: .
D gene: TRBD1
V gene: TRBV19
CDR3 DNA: TGTGCCAGTAGTATAACGGGGACAGGGTACGAAAAACTGTTTTTT
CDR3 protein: CASSITGTGYEKLFF

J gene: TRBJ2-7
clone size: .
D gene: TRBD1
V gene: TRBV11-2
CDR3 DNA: TGTGCCAGCAGAAAGAAGACAGGGATGGATGGCGAGCAGTACTTC
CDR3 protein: CASRKKTGMDGEQYF

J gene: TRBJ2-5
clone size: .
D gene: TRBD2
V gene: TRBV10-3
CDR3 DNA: TGTGCCATCAGCAGACTAGCGGAGCAAGAGACCCAGTACTTC
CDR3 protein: CAISRLAEQETQYF

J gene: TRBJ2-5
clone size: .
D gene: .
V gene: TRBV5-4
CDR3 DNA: TGTGCCAGCAGCTCCATTAGCGGACTATCAAAAGAGACCCAGTACTTC
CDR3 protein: CASSSISGLSKETQYF

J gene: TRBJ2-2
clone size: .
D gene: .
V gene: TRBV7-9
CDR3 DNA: TGTGCCAGCAGCTTATCTTGGGACGAGATGGACGGGGAGCTGTTTTTT
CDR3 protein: CASSLSWDEMDGELFF

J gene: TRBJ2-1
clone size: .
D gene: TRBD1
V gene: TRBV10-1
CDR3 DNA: TGCGCCAGCAGTTTTTCCGGGACAGGGGTCGACAATGAGCAGTTCTTC
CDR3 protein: CASSFSGTGVDNEQFF

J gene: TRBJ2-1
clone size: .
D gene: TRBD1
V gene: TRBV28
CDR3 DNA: TGTGCCAGCAGCGAAGGACAGGGGGTCTACAATGAGCAGTTCTTC
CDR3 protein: CASSEGQGVYNEQFF

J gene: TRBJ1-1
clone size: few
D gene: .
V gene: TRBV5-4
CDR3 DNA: TGTGCCAGCAGTTACAGGAGCACTGAAGCTTTCTTT
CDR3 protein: CASSYRSTEAFF

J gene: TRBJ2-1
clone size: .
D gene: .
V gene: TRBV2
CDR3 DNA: TGTGCCACCCGGGACAGTCAACTAGCGGTTTCCTACAATGAGCAGTTCTTC
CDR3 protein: CATRDSQLAVSYNEQFF

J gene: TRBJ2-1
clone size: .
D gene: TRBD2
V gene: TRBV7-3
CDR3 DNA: TGTGCCAGCAGCCCTTCCCGCGGGAGCTCCTACAATGAGCAGTTCTTC
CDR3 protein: CASSPSRGSSYNEQFF

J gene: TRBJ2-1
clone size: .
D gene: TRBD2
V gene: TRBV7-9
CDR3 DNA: TGTGCCAGCAGCTTAGCGCGGGCTAGCGGAAGAGACAATGAGCAGTTCTTC
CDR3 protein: CASSLARASGRDNEQFF

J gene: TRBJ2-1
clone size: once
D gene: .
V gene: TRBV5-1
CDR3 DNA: TGCGCCAGCAGCTTGGACAGGGTTAATGAGCAGTTCTTC
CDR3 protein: CASSLDRVNEQFF

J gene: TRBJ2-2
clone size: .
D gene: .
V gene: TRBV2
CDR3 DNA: TGTGCCAGCAAAGGGCCCGGGGAGCTGTTTTTT
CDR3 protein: CASKGPGELFF

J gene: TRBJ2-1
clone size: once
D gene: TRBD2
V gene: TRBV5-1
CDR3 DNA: TGCGCCAGCAGCAAAGGTTCTAGCGGGAGGGTCCATGAGCAGTTCTTC
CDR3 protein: CASSKGSSGRVHEQFF

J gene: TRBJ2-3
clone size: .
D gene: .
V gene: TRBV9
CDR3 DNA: TGTGCCAGCAGCGTAGGTGGCAGAGTCGAAGATACGCAGTATTTT
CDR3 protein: CASSVGGRVEDTQYF

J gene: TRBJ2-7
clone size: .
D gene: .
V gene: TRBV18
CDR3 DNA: TGTGCCAGCTCACCGGCGTTCCACAGGGTTGGCCTCGAGCAGTACTTC
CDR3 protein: CASSPAFHRVGLEQYF

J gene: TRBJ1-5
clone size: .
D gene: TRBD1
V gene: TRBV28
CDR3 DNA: TGTGCCAGCAGTTTGCGACAGGGTCGGGGCAATCAGCCCCAGCATTTT
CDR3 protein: CASSLRQGRGNQPQHF

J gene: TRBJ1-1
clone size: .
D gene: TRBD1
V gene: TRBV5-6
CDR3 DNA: TGTGCCAGCAGCACGGAAGACAGGGCGATCACTGAAGCTTTCTTT
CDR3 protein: CASSTEDRAITEAFF

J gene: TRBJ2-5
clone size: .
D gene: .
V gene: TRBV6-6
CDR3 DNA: TGTGCCAGCAGTTACCGCGGGCCGGAGACCCAGTACTTC
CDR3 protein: CASSYRGPETQYF

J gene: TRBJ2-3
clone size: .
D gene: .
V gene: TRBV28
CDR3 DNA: TGTGCCAGCAGCACCGGCCCCGGTGATGGGGCAGATACGCAGTATTTT
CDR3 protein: CASSTGPGDGADTQYF